The next 29 T cell receptor beta chains were all read from a single sample in a study of T-cell reconstitution after alpha-beta-depleted transplantation in children. During its preparation, the TCRbeta library received unique molecular identifiers. TCRdb re-called the PCR reads through MiXCR, storing one row per CDR3 protein. The data show hundreds of thousands of distinct CDR3 sequences, with over 10% seen just once and about 0.79% held by the top ten. The specimen comprised PBMCs, sampled before TCRalphabeta/CD19-depleted stem cell transplant. The source is a girl under 10 years old with congenital amegakaryocytic thrombocytopenia, due to receive a stem cell transplant.

This clonotype was counted ten times or more. This CDR3 reads CASSSWTRTDTQYF. CDR3 DNA sequence: TGTGCCAGCAGCTCATGGACTCGCACAGATACGCAGTATTTT. This chain uses TRBV7-2 with TRBJ2-3; D possibly corresponds to TRBD2 (5 bases). The germline V gene encodes CDR1 SGHTA and CDR2 FQGNSA. Trimming pared 4 bases from V and 1 base from J, leaving 9 bases between. CDR3 length: 14 amino acids.

Ten or more counts support this clonotype. The rearrangement links TRBV5-4 to TRBJ2-1; 10 bases are a match to TRBD2. The CDR3 runs to 15 residues. The germline CDR1 and CDR2 sequences are SGHNT and YYREEE (reference sequence). Losses at the gene ends were 6 bases for V and 1 base for J; bases not matched to a gene: 4. The CDR3 DNA sequence: TGTGCCAGCACCTTTAGCGGGAGGTCCTACAATGAGCAGTTCTTC. It is translated as CASTFSGRSYNEQFF.

This rearrangement joins TRBV25-1 to TRBJ2-1; 10 nucleotides line up with TRBD2. The ends lost 2 bases at V and 7 bases at J; junction bases unmatched: 11. This CDR3 spans 17 amino acids. Germline assignment: CDR1 MGHDK and CDR2 SYGVNS. The CDR3 is CASSEPGLAYTGNEQFF. Written as DNA, the CDR3 is TGTGCCAGCAGTGAACCGGGACTAGCGTATACTGGGAATGAGCAGTTCTTC.

The CDR3 region is CASSGLELNEQYF. As DNA, the CDR3 is TGTGCCAGCTCGGGACTAGAGCTGAACGAGCAGTACTTC. V and J are TRBV2 and TRBJ2-7; 8 nucleotides match TRBD2. The CDR3 is 13 amino acids. CDR1 and CDR2 from the germline V gene are SNHLY and FYNNEI. V was pared by 8 bases and J by 5 bases, with 8 bases of the junction left unmatched.

This clonotype was seen ten or more times. The chain links TRBV20-1 to TRBJ1-2; D is ambiguous. V lost 0 bases and J lost 6, with 11 bases in between. The CDR3 is 13 residues long. The V gene's germline CDR1 is DFQATT and CDR2 SNEGSKA (reference sequence). CDR3 sequence reads: CSARDPLGDGYTF. In DNA form, the CDR3 reads TGCAGTGCTAGAGATCCTCTGGGAGATGGCTACACCTTC.

Comments on this clonotype: A read error may be the cause here, since a much bigger clone is one base away. The chain is built from TRBV20-1 and TRBJ2-7, with a possible D match to TRBD2 (6 bases). The CDR3 is 12 residues long. With 7 bases removed from V and 2 bases from J, the gap between germline ends came to 12 bases. The germline V gene has CDR1 DFQATT and CDR2 SNEGSKA (reference sequence). The CDR3: CSVRRLAYEQYF. The CDR3 DNA reads as TGCAGTGTTCGAAGACTAGCCTACGAGCAGTACTTC.

This clonotype showed up just a few times. This rearrangement joins TRBV10-3 to TRBJ2-2; TRBD2 aligns across 8 bases. The germline V gene encodes CDR1 ENHRY and CDR2 SYGVKD. Trimming took 10 bases from V and 6 from J; bases not matched to a gene: 10. This CDR3 has 14 residues. The CDR3 DNA follows: TGTGCCACGAGTGCCGGGGGGGTCTCCGGGGAGCTGTTTTTT. Residues: CATSAGGVSGELFF.

This rearrangement joins TRBV30 to TRBJ2-1; the match to TRBD2 covers 8 bases. CDR3 length: 14 amino acids. V was clipped by 0 bases and J by 5 bases; unmatched bases: 3. In germline, CDR1 is GTSNPN, CDR2 SVGIG (reference sequence). The CDR3 bases are TGTGCCTGGAGTGTTGTGACTAGCGACAATGAGCAGTTCTTC. Its protein product is CAWSVVTSDNEQFF.

This clonotype was recorded many times. The chain employs TRBV12-3 or TRBV12-4 and TRBJ2-2, with D perhaps assigned TRBD1 or TRBD2 (5 bases each). V lost 0 bases to trimming and J lost 2 bases, with 13 bases between them. There are 17 residues in the CDR3. The CDR3 loop is CASSLAALGPNTGELFF. The CDR3 DNA reads TGTGCCAGCAGTTTAGCCGCACTGGGACCCAACACCGGGGAGCTGTTTTTT.

The chain recombines TRBV3-1 with TRBJ2-7, with 10 bases identical to TRBD2. Looked up from germline, CDR1 is LGHDT and CDR2 is YNNKEL (reference sequence). There are 13 residues in the CDR3. Trimming at V came to 4 bases and at J to 9 bases, leaving 6 bases not matched to a gene. CDR3 coding DNA: TGTGCCAGCAGCCCGCGACTAGCGGGCTGGCAGTACTTC. Translated, it gives CASSPRLAGWQYF.

Only a few counts were recorded for this clonotype. J is TRBJ2-5 and V is TRBV12-3 or TRBV12-4; TRBD1 agrees at 10 bases. CDR3 length: 17 amino acids. V shed 5 bases, J shed 1 base, and the junction held 10 bases outside the gene matches. The CDR3 loop is CASSPRQGASPQETQYF. In DNA, the CDR3 is TGTGCCAGCAGTCCCCGACAGGGGGCCTCACCCCAAGAGACCCAGTACTTC.

About this clonotype itself: At one end the junction does not follow the germline gene, possibly because of a read error. The chain is built from TRBV7-9 and TRBJ2-1; tentative D call: TRBD2 (6 bases). The CDR3 is 10 residues long. The V gene's germline CDR1 is SEHNR and CDR2 FQNEAQ (reference sequence). DNA for the CDR3: TGTGCCAGCTCGGGACTTTACGCGGTCTTC. Amino acid sequence: CASSGLYAVF.

DNA of the CDR3: TGTGCCAGCAGCCCGCTCACTAGAGACTACGAGCAGTACTTC. Protein: CASSPLTRDYEQYF. This chain joins TRBV7-9 and TRBJ2-7, with D possibly being TRBD2 (5 bases). Trimming pared 5 bases from V and 3 bases from J, leaving 14 bases between. Germline lookup yields CDR1 SEHNR and CDR2 FQNEAQ (reference sequence). CDR3 size: 14 residues.

This clonotype appeared many times. V usage is TRBV3-1 and J usage is TRBJ2-1, with 9 positions matching TRBD2. The CDR3 is 16 amino acids. The V gene end was trimmed by 0 bases and the J gene end by 5 bases; junction bases not matched to a gene: 5. CDR1 and CDR2 from the germline V gene are LGHDT and YNNKEL (reference sequence). As DNA, the CDR3 is TGTGCCAGCAGCCAAGAACGCCTAGCGGGGAACAATGAGCAGTTCTTC. It yields the protein CASSQERLAGNNEQFF.

Of note for this clonotype: Germline is not matched at one junction end, which may reflect a read error. The chain combines TRBV28 with TRBJ2-7, with D hard to call. CDR1 and CDR2 from the germline V gene are MDHEN and SYDVKM. There are 11 residues in the CDR3. Written as DNA, the CDR3 is TGTGCCAGCAGTCAGAACTACGACCAGTACTTC. Its translation: CASSQNYDQYF.

There are many counts of this clonotype. The genes are TRBV5-1 and TRBJ2-7; D possibly corresponds to TRBD2 (6 bases). V lost 4 bases, J lost 2 bases, and 16 bases lay in between. This CDR3 comprises 15 residues. CDR1 and CDR2 from the germline V gene are SGHRS and YFSETQ. The CDR3 DNA is TGCGCCAGCAGCAAAATACCGGGACTCCCCTACGAGCAGTACTTC. Translation gives CASSKIPGLPYEQYF. The variable domain in full, completed from reference TRBV5-1 and TRBJ2-7, reads KAGVTQTPRYLIKTRGQQVTLSCSPISGHRSVSWYQQTPGQGLQFLFEYFSETQRNKGNFPGRFSGRQFSNSRSEMNVSTLELGDSALYLCASSKIPGLPYEQYFGPGTRLTVT.

This clonotype was seen ten or more times. The V call is TRBV12-3 or TRBV12-4, the J call TRBJ1-2, with D hard to call. The V end was cut by 3 bases, the J end by 1 base, with 6 bases between. The CDR3 has 13 residues. CDR3 sequence (DNA): TGTGCCAGCAGTTTGTGGGTTAACTATGGCTACACCTTC. As protein: CASSLWVNYGYTF.

This clonotype occurred a few times. The chain recombines TRBV19 with TRBJ2-1; 7 positions match TRBD1. Germline CDR1 reads LNHDA; CDR2 reads SQIVND (reference sequence). The CDR3 is 15 residues long. Trimming took 8 bases from V and 2 from J; bases not matched to a gene: 9. This CDR3 is CASGFRDRTYNEQFF. CDR3 coding DNA: TGTGCCAGTGGTTTTAGGGACAGAACCTACAATGAGCAGTTCTTC.

This sequence joins TRBV30 and TRBJ2-1, with 14 nucleotides matching TRBD2. CDR1 is GTSNPN and CDR2 is SVGIG in the germline V gene (reference sequence). The V segment lost 4 bases and the J segment 6 bases; nucleotides outside the gene matches: 5. The CDR3 sequence is 15 residues long. The CDR3: CAWTLGTSGSNEQFF. In DNA form, the CDR3 reads TGTGCCTGGACCCTCGGGACTAGCGGGAGCAATGAGCAGTTCTTC.

This clonotype has ten or more counts. The chain employs TRBV20-1 and TRBJ2-5; no definite D call. Per germline, CDR1 DFQATT and CDR2 SNEGSKA (reference sequence). The CDR3 totals 15 residues. V was pared by 4 bases and J by 2 bases, with 17 bases between. CDR3 sequence (DNA): TGCAGTGCTAAATTCTACGGCACAGCGCAAGAGACCCAGTACTTC. Translation gives CSAKFYGTAQETQYF.

This clonotype came up many times. This chain uses TRBV20-1 with TRBJ2-7, with a possible D match to TRBD2 (6 bases). Germline V gene sequence: CDR1 DFQATT, CDR2 SNEGSKA (reference sequence). CDR3 length: 13 residues. Trimming cost V 4 bases and J 2 bases, with 12 bases left between them. The CDR3: CSAMTGATYEQYF. The CDR3 coding sequence is TGCAGTGCTATGACGGGAGCTACCTACGAGCAGTACTTC.

The chain joins TRBV9 to TRBJ2-1; 8 bases map to TRBD2. The CDR3 loop spans 15 amino acids. Germline CDR1 and CDR2: SGDLS and YYNGEE. With V trimmed by 4 bases and J by 7 bases, 10 bases remained unmatched. The CDR3 nucleotides read TGTGCCAGCAGCCCCGGGAGGGCCATTCCGAATGAGCAGTTCTTC. Its protein is CASSPGRAIPNEQFF. Together with reference TRBV9 and TRBJ2-1, the CDR3 gives the full variable domain: DSGVTQTPKHLITATGQRVTLRCSPRSGDLSVYWYQQSLDQGLQFLIQYYNGEERAKGNILERFSAQQFPDLHSELNLSSLELGDSALYFCASSPGRAIPNEQFFGPGTRLTVL.

As DNA, the CDR3 is TGTGCCAGCAGCTTATATCAAGGTTCGGAGACCCAGTACTTC. Translation: CASSLYQGSETQYF. The chain is built from TRBV7-9 and TRBJ2-5, with D hard to call. V was cut by 2 bases and J by 5 bases, with 12 bases left in between. The germline CDR1 and CDR2 sequences are SEHNR and FQNEAQ (reference sequence). CDR3 length: 14 amino acids.

This chain joins TRBV20-1 and TRBJ2-5, with 10 bases matching TRBD2. The CDR3 extends over 18 amino acids. The trim removed 0 bases at V and 1 base at J, leaving 11 bases unmatched. Germline CDR1 DFQATT, CDR2 SNEGSKA (reference sequence). CDR3 sequence reads: CSARDTPSGSLPQETQYF. In DNA form, the CDR3 reads TGCAGTGCTAGAGATACGCCTAGCGGGAGCTTGCCCCAAGAGACCCAGTACTTC.

V gene TRBV5-5 combines with J gene TRBJ1-1, with 10 bases fitting TRBD1. The CDR3 spans 14 residues. Losses at the gene ends were 5 bases for V and 5 bases for J; bases not matched to a gene: 6. Germline V lookup: CDR1 SGHKS, CDR2 YYEKEE (reference sequence). The CDR3: CASSVTGGSTEAFF. The DNA of the CDR3 is TGTGCCAGCAGTGTGACAGGGGGCAGTACTGAAGCTTTCTTT.

The rearrangement links TRBV12-5 to TRBJ2-1; D is tentatively TRBD1 or TRBD2 (5 bases each). Trimming cost V 5 bases and J 7 bases, with 15 bases left between them. The CDR3 contains 14 residues. Germline V gene lookup returns CDR1 LGHNT and CDR2 FRNRAP. CDR3 DNA: TGTGCTAGTGGTAGGGGACCTACGGTGAATGAGCAGTTCTTC. Amino acids: CASGRGPTVNEQFF. Together with reference TRBV12-5 and TRBJ2-1, the CDR3 gives the full variable domain: DARVTQTPRHKVTEMGQEVTMRCQPILGHNTVFWYRQTMMQGLELLAYFRNRAPLDDSGMPKDRFSAEMPDATLATLKIQPSEPRDSAVYFCASGRGPTVNEQFFGPGTRLTVL.

In this sample, this clonotype turned up a few times. The CDR3 DNA follows: TGTGCCAGCCTAGAGGAGTACAATGAGCAGTTCTTC. This sequence encodes CASLEEYNEQFF. V usage is TRBV5-5 and J usage is TRBJ2-1; D uncertain. V was pared by 7 bases and J by 4 bases, with 9 bases between. The CDR3 totals 12 residues. CDR1 SGHKS and CDR2 YYEKEE come from the germline V gene (reference sequence).

This clonotype appeared a few times. This chain joins TRBV12-3 or TRBV12-4 and TRBJ2-2; D unclear. This CDR3 is built from 16 residues. Trimming stripped 6 bases from V and 2 bases from J, with 16 bases between. The CDR3 sequence: CASSPTWGINTGELFF. For the CDR3, the DNA is TGTGCCAGCAGCCCAACCTGGGGAATCAACACCGGGGAGCTGTTTTTT.

In this sample, this clonotype turned up a few times. The J gene is TRBJ2-1, the V gene TRBV28, with 9 bases fitting TRBD2. In germline, CDR1 is MDHEN, CDR2 SYDVKM. With V trimmed by 5 bases and J by 8 bases, 16 bases remained unmatched. The CDR3 extends over 17 amino acids. The CDR3, as DNA: TGTGCCAGCAGTCCTCTCATGACTAGCGGTCCATCGGATGAGCAGTTCTTC. It translates to CASSPLMTSGPSDEQFF.